This entry lists 11 T cell receptor beta chains sequenced from one sample in a study of shared clonotypes between healthy human individuals. Naive CD8 populations comprised CD45RO-negative cells positively selected for CCR7, excluding terminally differentiated effector memory CD45RA+ cells. Assay: immunoSEQ multiplex PCR; the TCRdb copy retains only in-frame clones and omits some. The table has hundreds of thousands of clones, just over 90% seen once. The sample comprised naive CD8+ T cells sorted from blood. The receptors were gathered from a man aged 30-40 years in good health.

V gene TRBV7-9 combines with J gene TRBJ2-5, with TRBD1 matching 9 bases. Trimming cost V 5 bases and J 3 bases; bases outside gene matches: 10. In germline, CDR1 is SEHNR, CDR2 FQNEAQ (reference sequence). This CDR3 is 16 amino acids long. The DNA of the CDR3 is TGTGCCAGCAGCCCTAGCAGGGACAGGGAGAAAGAGACCCAGTACTTC. It translates to CASSPSRDREKETQYF.

Remarks on this clone: One end of the junction fails to match germline, which may point to a read error. This chain joins TRBV11-3 and TRBJ2-1; the match to TRBD2 covers 8 bases. CDR1 is SGHNT and CDR2 is YENEEA in the germline V gene. CDR3 length: 15 amino acids. The CDR3 DNA follows: TGTGCCAGCAACTTATCGGGAGGGCCGTACAATGAGCAGTTCTTC. This gives the protein CASNLSGGPYNEQFF.

The chain recombines TRBV2 with TRBJ2-6; D might be TRBD1 (5 bases). The germline V and J ends were trimmed by 6 bases and 0 bases, with 12 bases remaining between them. This CDR3 comprises 16 residues. The V gene's germline CDR1 is SNHLY and CDR2 FYNNEI. The CDR3, as DNA: TGTGCCAGCAGGAACGACAGAAGCTCTGGGGCCAACGTCCTGACTTTC. Protein: CASRNDRSSGANVLTF. The full variable domain, in which reference TRBV2 and TRBJ2-6 provide the parts outside the CDR3, is EPEVTQTPSHQVTQMGQEVILRCVPISNHLYFYWYRQILGQKVEFLVSFYNNEISEKSEIFDDQFSVERPDGSNFTLKIRSTKLEDSAMYFCASRNDRSSGANVLTFGAGSRLTVL.

As DNA, the CDR3 is TGCGCCAGCAGCCAGGCCACTTCCTGGGAGCTGTTTTTT. The encoded protein is CASSQATSWELFF. The chain employs TRBV4-1 and TRBJ2-2; D not certain. Germline CDR1 reads MGHRA; CDR2 reads YSYEKL. Trimming took off 3 bases at V and 9 bases at J, with 11 bases between the two ends. The CDR3 runs to 13 residues.

The chain is built from TRBV28 and TRBJ1-2; D is undetermined. The CDR3 extends over 13 amino acids. Trimming took off 6 bases at V and 3 bases at J, with 11 bases between the two ends. The V gene's germline CDR1 is MDHEN and CDR2 SYDVKM. As DNA, the CDR3 is TGTGCCAGCAGCCGCACTCGGGACTATGGCTACACCTTC. Translating it yields CASSRTRDYGYTF.

The chain combines TRBV15 with TRBJ2-7; D is ambiguous. Germline-derived CDR1 and CDR2 are LNHNV and YYDKDF (reference sequence). CDR3 length: 13 amino acids. V lost 3 bases and J 0 bases, leaving 6 bases between the germline ends. CDR3 region: CATSSRNSYEQYF. In DNA, the CDR3 is TGTGCCACCAGCAGTCGAAACTCCTACGAGCAGTACTTC.

This sequence joins TRBV5-8 and TRBJ2-7, with D perhaps TRBD1 (5 bases). The CDR3 is 14 residues long. Germline lookup yields CDR1 SGHTS and CDR2 YDEGEE. V dropped 2 bases and J dropped 2 bases, with 11 bases sitting between them. The CDR3 DNA sequence: TGTGCCAGCAGCTTCCCGACAGCTACCTACGAGCAGTACTTC. Its translation is CASSFPTATYEQYF.

This chain links TRBV5-6 with TRBJ1-6; D gene uncertain. The germline gives CDR1 SGHDT, CDR2 YYEEEE. Trimming pared 2 bases from V and 6 bases from J, leaving 12 bases between. The CDR3 extends over 15 amino acids. The CDR3 is CASSLRARSNSPLHF. CDR3 sequence (DNA): TGTGCCAGCAGCTTACGCGCACGGAGTAATTCACCCCTCCACTTT.

The chain joins TRBV10-1 to TRBJ2-3, with 10 bases aligning to TRBD2. The CDR3 is 15 amino acids. In germline, CDR1 is WNHNN, CDR2 SYGVQD (reference sequence). With V trimmed by 4 bases and J by 4 bases, 5 bases remained unmatched. This chain's CDR3 is CASSAASGSSDTQYF. DNA of the CDR3: TGCGCCAGCAGTGCCGCTAGCGGGAGTTCAGATACGCAGTATTTT.

The rearrangement joins TRBV28 to TRBJ2-2, with 7 bases matching TRBD2. V was clipped by 3 bases and J by 5 bases; unmatched bases: 18. This CDR3 is built from 19 residues. Germline values: CDR1 MDHEN, CDR2 SYDVKM. CDR3: CASSFADFRAGEGTGELFF. The CDR3 DNA reads TGTGCCAGCAGTTTCGCGGATTTTAGGGCGGGAGAGGGTACCGGGGAGCTGTTTTTT.

The chain uses TRBV27 and TRBJ2-1; the D gene is possibly TRBD1 (5 bases). Trimming took off 5 bases at V and 7 bases at J, with 15 bases between the two ends. This CDR3 comprises 14 residues. In germline, CDR1 is MNHEY, CDR2 SMNVEV (reference sequence). For the CDR3, the DNA is TGTGCCAGCAGTCAGGGAAGCATCTCTAATGAGCAGTTCTTC. Protein sequence: CASSQGSISNEQFF.